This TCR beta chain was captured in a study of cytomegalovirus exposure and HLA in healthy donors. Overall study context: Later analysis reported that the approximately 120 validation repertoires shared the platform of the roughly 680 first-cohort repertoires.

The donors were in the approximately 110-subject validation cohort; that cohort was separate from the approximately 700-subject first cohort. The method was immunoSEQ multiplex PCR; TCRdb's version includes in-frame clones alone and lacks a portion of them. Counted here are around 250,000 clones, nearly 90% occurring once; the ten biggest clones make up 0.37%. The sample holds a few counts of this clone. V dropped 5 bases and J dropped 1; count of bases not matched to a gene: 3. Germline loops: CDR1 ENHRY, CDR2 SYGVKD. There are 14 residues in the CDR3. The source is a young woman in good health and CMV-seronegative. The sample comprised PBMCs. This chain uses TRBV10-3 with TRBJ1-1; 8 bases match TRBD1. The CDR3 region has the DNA TGTGCCATCAGTTCCGGGACAGGGAACACTGAAGCTTTCTTT. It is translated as CAISSGTGNTEAFF.